This is a list of T cell receptor beta chains from one sample in a study of T cells after yellow fever vaccination. TCRdb redid the calling of the 5' RACE reads with MiXCR, one entry per CDR3 protein. The data hold 300,000 to 350,000 distinct CDR3 sequences, with 4% observed a single time. Sequences were derived from PBMCs, sampled 5 days after the yellow fever booster vaccination. The receptors shown here come from a man aged 18 to 35 who received the YFV17D yellow fever vaccine. The CDR3 runs from the conserved cysteine through the conserved F or W. The order of the fields is clone size, J gene, D gene, V gene, CDR3 DNA, CDR3 protein. The D gene is left open where the match is weak. Rows may omit the clone size; those that give it use once, few, many or a size class.

abundance: .
j_gene: TRBJ1-6
d_gene: .
v_gene: TRBV5-1
CDR3nt: TGCGCCAGCAGCTTCTTCGGGAACTCACCCCTCCACTTT
CDR3aa: CASSFFGNSPLHF

abundance: .
j_gene: TRBJ2-2
d_gene: TRBD2
v_gene: TRBV5-1
CDR3nt: TGCGCCAGCAGCCAGGGACTAGCAGACACCGGGGAGCTGTTTTTT
CDR3aa: CASSQGLADTGELFF

abundance: few
j_gene: TRBJ2-5
d_gene: TRBD2
v_gene: TRBV7-6
CDR3nt: TGTGCCAGCAGCCTTAGCGGGGGGGCCTCGGAGACCCAGTACTTC
CDR3aa: CASSLSGGASETQYF

abundance: few
j_gene: TRBJ1-4
d_gene: .
v_gene: TRBV4-1
CDR3nt: TGCGCCAGCCTAAACCCCGGGTCAGGTAATGAACTGTTTTTT
CDR3aa: CASLNPGSGNELFF

abundance: .
j_gene: TRBJ2-1
d_gene: .
v_gene: TRBV29-1
CDR3nt: TGCAGCGTTGTAGGGCAGGGGAGGGCAAATGAGCAGTTCTTC
CDR3aa: CSVVGQGRANEQFF

abundance: many
j_gene: TRBJ2-3
d_gene: TRBD2
v_gene: TRBV20-1
CDR3nt: TGCAGTGCTCCATATGGGGGACTAGACACAGATACGCAGTATTTT
CDR3aa: CSAPYGGLDTDTQYF

abundance: .
j_gene: TRBJ2-7
d_gene: .
v_gene: TRBV5-1
CDR3nt: TGCGCCAGCAGCGCACAGGACCCCCTACGTCCCTACGAGCAGTACTTC
CDR3aa: CASSAQDPLRPYEQYF

abundance: few
j_gene: TRBJ2-5
d_gene: .
v_gene: TRBV7-8
CDR3nt: TGTGCCAGCAGCTTAGCGCGGGCCGGGTCGCTATGGGAGACCCAGTACTTC
CDR3aa: CASSLARAGSLWETQYF

abundance: few
j_gene: TRBJ2-7
d_gene: .
v_gene: TRBV5-1
CDR3nt: TGCGCCAGCAGCTTGGCGGGCAGGACGGGCGAGCAGTACTTC
CDR3aa: CASSLAGRTGEQYF

abundance: few
j_gene: TRBJ2-3
d_gene: TRBD2
v_gene: TRBV6-2/TRBV6-3
CDR3nt: TGTGCCAGCCTCGGTGGAAGCGGGGGTACAGATACGCAGTATTTT
CDR3aa: CASLGGSGGTDTQYF

abundance: few
j_gene: TRBJ2-5
d_gene: TRBD2
v_gene: TRBV10-2
CDR3nt: TGCGCCAGCAGTGGGAGCCTAGCGGGGGTTTCGGGGACCCAGTACTTC
CDR3aa: CASSGSLAGVSGTQYF

abundance: .
j_gene: TRBJ2-3
d_gene: .
v_gene: TRBV6-1
CDR3nt: TGTGCCAGCAGTGGAGACTGGAGCCGACAGTCAGATACGCAGTATTTT
CDR3aa: CASSGDWSRQSDTQYF

abundance: few
j_gene: TRBJ2-2
d_gene: TRBD2
v_gene: TRBV12-3/TRBV12-4
CDR3nt: TGTGCCAGCATCCGAGCGGGGGGCACCGGGGAGCTGTTTTTT
CDR3aa: CASIRAGGTGELFF

abundance: .
j_gene: TRBJ2-2
d_gene: TRBD2
v_gene: TRBV9
CDR3nt: TGTGCCAGCAGCGCTATCTCTGGGGGGACTAGCCCTACCGGGGAGCTGTTTTTT
CDR3aa: CASSAISGGTSPTGELFF

abundance: few
j_gene: TRBJ2-3
d_gene: TRBD1
v_gene: TRBV7-9
CDR3nt: TGTGCCAGCAGCTTAGGCCAGGGGGCTACAATCACAGATACGCAGTATTTT
CDR3aa: CASSLGQGATITDTQYF

abundance: many
j_gene: TRBJ2-6
d_gene: .
v_gene: TRBV28
CDR3nt: TGTGCCAGCGGTGGACAGCCGTTTTCTGGGGCCAACGTCCTGACTTTC
CDR3aa: CASGGQPFSGANVLTF

abundance: .
j_gene: TRBJ1-1
d_gene: .
v_gene: TRBV7-9
CDR3nt: TGTGCCAGCAGCCACCGGGACACTGAAGCTTTCTTT
CDR3aa: CASSHRDTEAFF

abundance: .
j_gene: TRBJ2-3
d_gene: .
v_gene: TRBV5-1
CDR3nt: TGCGCCAGCAGCTTCGACTGGGACCCCGCGGCAGATACGCAGTATTTT
CDR3aa: CASSFDWDPAADTQYF

abundance: .
j_gene: TRBJ2-2
d_gene: .
v_gene: TRBV5-4
CDR3nt: TGTGCCAGCAGCTTGTATCAGGGGTCCGGGGAGCTGTTTTTT
CDR3aa: CASSLYQGSGELFF

abundance: few
j_gene: TRBJ1-2
d_gene: .
v_gene: TRBV28
CDR3nt: TGTGCCAGCAGCCCGCGGTTTCGAGGCTACACCTTC
CDR3aa: CASSPRFRGYTF

abundance: many
j_gene: TRBJ2-5
d_gene: TRBD2
v_gene: TRBV5-1
CDR3nt: TGCGCCAGCGGATTCACAGCGGGGGGGCAAGAGACCCAGTACTTC
CDR3aa: CASGFTAGGQETQYF

abundance: .
j_gene: TRBJ2-3
d_gene: TRBD2
v_gene: TRBV5-5
CDR3nt: TGTGCCAGCAGCTTTGAGTTAGCGGGGCATACAGATACGCAGTATTTT
CDR3aa: CASSFELAGHTDTQYF

abundance: few
j_gene: TRBJ1-1
d_gene: .
v_gene: TRBV20-1
CDR3nt: TGCAGTGCATGCCCCGACAGGAACACTGAAGCTTTCTTT
CDR3aa: CSACPDRNTEAFF

abundance: few
j_gene: TRBJ2-6
d_gene: .
v_gene: TRBV10-3
CDR3nt: TGTGCCATCAGTGACACAGGGACCGGGGCCAACGTCCTGACTTTC
CDR3aa: CAISDTGTGANVLTF

abundance: many
j_gene: TRBJ2-5
d_gene: .
v_gene: TRBV29-1
CDR3nt: TGCAGCGTCACAAGGGGATCGCGAGAGACCCAGTACTTC
CDR3aa: CSVTRGSRETQYF

abundance: many
j_gene: TRBJ2-1
d_gene: TRBD2
v_gene: TRBV7-7
CDR3nt: TGTGCCAGCAGCTCACTAGCGGGGGGGCCCGATGAGCAGTTCTTC
CDR3aa: CASSSLAGGPDEQFF

abundance: few
j_gene: TRBJ2-5
d_gene: TRBD2
v_gene: TRBV4-3
CDR3nt: TGCGCCAGCAGCCAAAGCCAAGGGACTAGCTGGCAAGAGACCCAGTACTTC
CDR3aa: CASSQSQGTSWQETQYF

abundance: few
j_gene: TRBJ1-1
d_gene: .
v_gene: TRBV18
CDR3nt: TGTGCCAGCTCACCACAGGAAACCACTGAAGCTTTCTTT
CDR3aa: CASSPQETTEAFF

abundance: few
j_gene: TRBJ2-1
d_gene: .
v_gene: TRBV29-1
CDR3nt: TGCAGCGTTGAAAGCCTAACCTACAATGAGCAGTTCTTC
CDR3aa: CSVESLTYNEQFF

abundance: few
j_gene: TRBJ2-1
d_gene: .
v_gene: TRBV5-6
CDR3nt: TGTGCCAGCCAAGGAACGCCGAGCTCCTACAATGAGCAGTTCTTC
CDR3aa: CASQGTPSSYNEQFF

abundance: many
j_gene: TRBJ2-3
d_gene: TRBD2
v_gene: TRBV7-9
CDR3nt: TGTGCCAGCAGACGGGACCGCCAAGGAGCGGGGGGTGTAGATACGCAGTATTTT
CDR3aa: CASRRDRQGAGGVDTQYF

abundance: .
j_gene: TRBJ1-2
d_gene: .
v_gene: TRBV4-1
CDR3nt: TGCGCCAGCAGCCAAGAGGTCCGGGGGCGAAGGTCAGGCTATGGCTACACCTTC
CDR3aa: CASSQEVRGRRSGYGYTF

abundance: few
j_gene: TRBJ1-2
d_gene: .
v_gene: TRBV4-2
CDR3nt: TGTGCCAGCAGCCAAGGAAGGGTCGGGCCCGGCTACACCTTC
CDR3aa: CASSQGRVGPGYTF

abundance: few
j_gene: TRBJ1-4
d_gene: .
v_gene: TRBV6-6
CDR3nt: TGTGCCAGCAGTTCAGACCTAGGCCAGCGAGAAAAACTGTTTTTT
CDR3aa: CASSSDLGQREKLFF

abundance: few
j_gene: TRBJ2-5
d_gene: TRBD2
v_gene: TRBV27
CDR3nt: TGTGCCAGCAGTTTATTGTGGGCGGGGGGGCGCCAGACCCAGTACTTC
CDR3aa: CASSLLWAGGRQTQYF

abundance: .
j_gene: TRBJ2-7
d_gene: TRBD2
v_gene: TRBV4-1
CDR3nt: TGCGCCAGCAGCCAAGAAGCGGGGGGTTTCTACGAGCAGTACTTC
CDR3aa: CASSQEAGGFYEQYF

abundance: .
j_gene: TRBJ2-5
d_gene: TRBD1
v_gene: TRBV5-1
CDR3nt: TGCGCCAGCAAATTAGGGACAGGGGGAGAGACCCAGTACTTC
CDR3aa: CASKLGTGGETQYF

abundance: few
j_gene: TRBJ1-5
d_gene: TRBD1
v_gene: TRBV20-1
CDR3nt: TGCAGTGCTAGTTTCACAGGGGACGGGCCCCAGCATTTT
CDR3aa: CSASFTGDGPQHF

abundance: few
j_gene: TRBJ1-2
d_gene: .
v_gene: TRBV7-2
CDR3nt: TGTGCCAGCAGCTTCGATACGGATTACACCTTC
CDR3aa: CASSFDTDYTF

abundance: .
j_gene: TRBJ2-3
d_gene: .
v_gene: TRBV7-3
CDR3nt: TGTGCCAGCAGCCTAGGACAGTACGATACGCAGTATTTT
CDR3aa: CASSLGQYDTQYF

abundance: many
j_gene: TRBJ2-3
d_gene: .
v_gene: TRBV7-2
CDR3nt: TGTGCCAGCAGCTTTAGCCTAGCAAAGTATTTT
CDR3aa: CASSFSLAKYF

abundance: .
j_gene: TRBJ1-1
d_gene: TRBD1
v_gene: TRBV5-1
CDR3nt: TGCGCCAGCAGCTTAGACAGGGTGTCAGCTTTCTTT
CDR3aa: CASSLDRVSAFF

abundance: few
j_gene: TRBJ1-6
d_gene: .
v_gene: TRBV27
CDR3nt: TGTGCCAGCAGTTTATTCGGGGGACCGGGGACACCCCTCCACTTT
CDR3aa: CASSLFGGPGTPLHF

abundance: many
j_gene: TRBJ2-5
d_gene: .
v_gene: TRBV7-3
CDR3nt: TGTGCCAGCAGCCCCGGGAGGGGGCGGATGACCCAGTACTTC
CDR3aa: CASSPGRGRMTQYF

abundance: few
j_gene: TRBJ2-1
d_gene: .
v_gene: TRBV20-1
CDR3nt: TGCAGTGCTAGGGCCCTCCAGAGCTCCTACAATGAGCAGTTCTTC
CDR3aa: CSARALQSSYNEQFF

abundance: many
j_gene: TRBJ2-5
d_gene: .
v_gene: TRBV9
CDR3nt: TGTGCCAGCAGCGTGCGGGGACGGCAAGAGACCCAGTACTTC
CDR3aa: CASSVRGRQETQYF

abundance: few
j_gene: TRBJ2-1
d_gene: .
v_gene: TRBV4-3
CDR3nt: TGCGCCAGCAGCCAAGACCCAAGAGCCCTACATGAGCAGTTCTTC
CDR3aa: CASSQDPRALHEQFF

abundance: few
j_gene: TRBJ1-2
d_gene: TRBD1
v_gene: TRBV25-1
CDR3nt: TGTGCCAGCAGTGTCGACACGGGACAGAACTATGGCTACACCTTC
CDR3aa: CASSVDTGQNYGYTF

abundance: few
j_gene: TRBJ1-4
d_gene: TRBD1
v_gene: TRBV6-2/TRBV6-3
CDR3nt: TGTGCCAGCACTCCGGGGACAGTGACCCAACTGTTTTTT
CDR3aa: CASTPGTVTQLFF